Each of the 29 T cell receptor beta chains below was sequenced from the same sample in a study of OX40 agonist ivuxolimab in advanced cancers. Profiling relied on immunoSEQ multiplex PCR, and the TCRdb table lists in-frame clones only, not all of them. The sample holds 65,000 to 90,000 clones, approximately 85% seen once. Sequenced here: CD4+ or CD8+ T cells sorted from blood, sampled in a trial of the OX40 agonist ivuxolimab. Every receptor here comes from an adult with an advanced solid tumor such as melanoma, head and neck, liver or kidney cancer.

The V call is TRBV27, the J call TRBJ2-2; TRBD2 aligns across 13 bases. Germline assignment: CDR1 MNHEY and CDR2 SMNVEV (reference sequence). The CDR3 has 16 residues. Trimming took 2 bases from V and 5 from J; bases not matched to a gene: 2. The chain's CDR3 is CASSLPGLAGTGELFF. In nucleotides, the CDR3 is TGTGCCAGCAGTTTACCGGGACTAGCGGGAACCGGGGAGCTGTTTTTT.

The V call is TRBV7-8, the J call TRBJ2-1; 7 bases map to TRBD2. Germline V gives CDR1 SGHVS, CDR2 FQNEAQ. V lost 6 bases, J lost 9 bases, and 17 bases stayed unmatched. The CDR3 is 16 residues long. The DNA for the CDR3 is TGTGCCAGCAGTCTATCGCCGGGGGGTCACCAGGGTGAGCAGTTCTTC. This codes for CASSLSPGGHQGEQFF.

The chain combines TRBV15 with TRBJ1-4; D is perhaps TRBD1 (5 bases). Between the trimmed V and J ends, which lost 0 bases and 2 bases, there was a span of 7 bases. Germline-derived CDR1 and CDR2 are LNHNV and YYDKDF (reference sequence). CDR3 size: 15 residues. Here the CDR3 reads CATSRDRQTNEKLFF. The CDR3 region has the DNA TGTGCCACCAGCAGAGATCGACAGACTAATGAAAAACTGTTTTTT.

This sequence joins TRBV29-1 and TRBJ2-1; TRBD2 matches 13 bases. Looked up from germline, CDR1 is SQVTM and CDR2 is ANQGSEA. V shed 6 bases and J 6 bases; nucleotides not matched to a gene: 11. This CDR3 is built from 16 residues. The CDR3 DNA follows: TGCAGCGTGCGGACTAGCGGGGGAGCCCCCGGCAATGAGCAGTTCTTC. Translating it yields CSVRTSGGAPGNEQFF.

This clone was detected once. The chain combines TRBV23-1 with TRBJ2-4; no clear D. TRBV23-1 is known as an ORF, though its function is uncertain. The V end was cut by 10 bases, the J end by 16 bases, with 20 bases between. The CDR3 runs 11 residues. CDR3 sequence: CATPGVDRLYF. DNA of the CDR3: TGCGCCACCCCTGGGGTGGATCGGTTATACTTC.

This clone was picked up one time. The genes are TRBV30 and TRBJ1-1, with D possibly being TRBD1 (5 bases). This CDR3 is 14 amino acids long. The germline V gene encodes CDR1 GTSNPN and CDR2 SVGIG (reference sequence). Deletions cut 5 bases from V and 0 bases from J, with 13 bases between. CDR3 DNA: TGTGCCTGGCAAGGTGACAGCCTGAACACTGAAGCTTTCTTT. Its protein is CAWQGDSLNTEAFF.

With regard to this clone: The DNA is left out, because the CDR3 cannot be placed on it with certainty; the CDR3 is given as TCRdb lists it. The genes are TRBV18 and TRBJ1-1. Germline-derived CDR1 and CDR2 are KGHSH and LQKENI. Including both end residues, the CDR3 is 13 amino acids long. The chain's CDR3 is CASSSGLDTEAFF.

The CDR3 loop reads CASQLAGVRDEQFF. The CDR3 DNA reads TGTGCCAGCCAACTAGCGGGAGTGCGCGATGAGCAGTTCTTC. This rearrangement joins TRBV6-5 to TRBJ2-1; 11 bases map to TRBD2. V dropped 8 bases and J dropped 8; count of bases not matched to a gene: 8. The CDR3 runs 14 residues. Looked up from germline, CDR1 is MNHEY and CDR2 is SVGAGI.

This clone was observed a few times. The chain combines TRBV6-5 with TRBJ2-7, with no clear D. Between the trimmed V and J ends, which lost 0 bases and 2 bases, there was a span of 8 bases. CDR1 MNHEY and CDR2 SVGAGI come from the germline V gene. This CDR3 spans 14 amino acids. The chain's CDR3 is CASSYSIGTYEQYF. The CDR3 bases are TGTGCCAGCAGTTACTCGATAGGTACCTACGAGCAGTACTTC.

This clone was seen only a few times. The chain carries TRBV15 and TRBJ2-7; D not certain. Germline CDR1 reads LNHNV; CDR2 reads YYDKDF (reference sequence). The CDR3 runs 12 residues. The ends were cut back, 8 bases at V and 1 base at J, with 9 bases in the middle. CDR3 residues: CATSRPSYEQYF. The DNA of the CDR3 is TGTGCCACCTCGCGGCCTTCCTACGAGCAGTACTTC. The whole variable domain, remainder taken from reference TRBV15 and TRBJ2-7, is DAMVIQNPRYQVTQFGKPVTLSCSQTLNHNVMYWYQQKSSQAPKLLFHYYDKDFNNEADTPDNFQSRRPNTSFCFLDIRSPGLGDTAMYLCATSRPSYEQYFGPGTRLTVT.

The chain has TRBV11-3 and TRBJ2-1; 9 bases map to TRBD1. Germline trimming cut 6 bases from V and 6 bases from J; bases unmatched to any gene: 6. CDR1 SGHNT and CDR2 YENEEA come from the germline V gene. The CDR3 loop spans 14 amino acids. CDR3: CASSRTGARNEQFF. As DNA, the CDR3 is TGTGCCAGCAGTCGGACAGGGGCACGCAATGAGCAGTTCTTC.

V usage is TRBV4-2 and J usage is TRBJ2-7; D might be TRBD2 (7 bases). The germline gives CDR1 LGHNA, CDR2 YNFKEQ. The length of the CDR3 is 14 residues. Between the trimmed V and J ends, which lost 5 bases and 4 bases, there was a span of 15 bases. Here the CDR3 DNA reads TGTGCCAGCAGCTTGGCGGGGGCTCTATACGAGCAGTACTTC. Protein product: CASSLAGALYEQYF.

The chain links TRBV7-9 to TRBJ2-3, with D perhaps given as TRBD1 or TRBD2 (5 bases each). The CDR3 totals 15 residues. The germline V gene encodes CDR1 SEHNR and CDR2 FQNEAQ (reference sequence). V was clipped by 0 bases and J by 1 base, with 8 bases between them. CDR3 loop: CASSLAGPGTDTQYF. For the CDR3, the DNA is TGTGCCAGCAGCTTAGCGGGACCAGGCACAGATACGCAGTATTTT.

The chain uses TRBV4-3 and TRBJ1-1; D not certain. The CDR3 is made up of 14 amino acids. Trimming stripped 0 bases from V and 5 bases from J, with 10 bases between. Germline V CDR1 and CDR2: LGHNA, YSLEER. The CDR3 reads CASSQEGGLTEAFF. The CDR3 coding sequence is TGCGCCAGCAGCCAAGAGGGAGGATTAACTGAAGCTTTCTTT.

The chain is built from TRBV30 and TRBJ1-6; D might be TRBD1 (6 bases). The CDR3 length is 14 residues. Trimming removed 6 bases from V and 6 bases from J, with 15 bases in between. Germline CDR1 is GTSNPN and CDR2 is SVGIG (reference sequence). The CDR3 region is CACQRTEINSPLHF. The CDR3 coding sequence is TGTGCCTGCCAACGGACAGAAATTAATTCACCCCTCCACTTT.

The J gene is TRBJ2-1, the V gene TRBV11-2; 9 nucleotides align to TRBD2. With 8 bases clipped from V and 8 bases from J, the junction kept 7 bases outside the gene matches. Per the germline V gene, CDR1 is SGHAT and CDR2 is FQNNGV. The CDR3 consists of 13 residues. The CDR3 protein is CASPDERGDEQFF. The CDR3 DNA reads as TGTGCCAGCCCTGACGAGCGGGGGGATGAGCAGTTCTTC.

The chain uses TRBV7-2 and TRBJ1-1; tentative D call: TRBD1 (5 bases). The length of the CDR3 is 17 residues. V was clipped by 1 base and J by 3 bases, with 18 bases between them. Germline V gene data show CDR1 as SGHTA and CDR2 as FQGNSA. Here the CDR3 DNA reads TGTGCCAGCAGCTTAGAGAGGCTCACGGGGCGGGACACTGAAGCTTTCTTT. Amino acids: CASSLERLTGRDTEAFF.

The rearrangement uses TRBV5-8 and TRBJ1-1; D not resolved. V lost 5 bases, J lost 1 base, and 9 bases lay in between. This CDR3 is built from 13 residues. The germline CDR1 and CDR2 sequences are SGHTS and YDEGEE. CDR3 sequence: CASREAANTEAFF. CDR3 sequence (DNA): TGTGCCAGCAGGGAAGCAGCGAACACTGAAGCTTTCTTT.

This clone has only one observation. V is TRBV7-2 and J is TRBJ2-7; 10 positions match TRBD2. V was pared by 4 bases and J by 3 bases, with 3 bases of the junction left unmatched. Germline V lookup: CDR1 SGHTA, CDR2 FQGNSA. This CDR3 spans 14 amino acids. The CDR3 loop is CASSSSGSFYEQYF. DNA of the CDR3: TGTGCCAGCAGCTCTAGCGGGAGTTTCTACGAGCAGTACTTC.

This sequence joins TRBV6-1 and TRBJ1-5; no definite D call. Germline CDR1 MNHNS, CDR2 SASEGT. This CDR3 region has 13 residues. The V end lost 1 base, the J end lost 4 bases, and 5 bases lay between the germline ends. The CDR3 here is CASSEGTNQPQHF. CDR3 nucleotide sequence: TGTGCCAGCAGTGAAGGGACTAATCAGCCCCAGCATTTT.

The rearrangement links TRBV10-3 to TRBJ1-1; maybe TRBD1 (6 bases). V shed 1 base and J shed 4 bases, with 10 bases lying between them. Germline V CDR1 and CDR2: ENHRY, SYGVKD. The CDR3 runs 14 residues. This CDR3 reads CAISEYEGGTEAFF. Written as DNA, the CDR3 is TGTGCCATCAGTGAGTATGAAGGGGGCACTGAAGCTTTCTTT.

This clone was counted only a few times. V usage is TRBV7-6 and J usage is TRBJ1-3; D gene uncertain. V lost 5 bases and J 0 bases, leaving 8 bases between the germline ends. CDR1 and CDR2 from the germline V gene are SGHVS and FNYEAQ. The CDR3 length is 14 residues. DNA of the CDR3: TGTGCCAGCAGCCCGACCAACTCTGGAAACACCATATATTTT. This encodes CASSPTNSGNTIYF.

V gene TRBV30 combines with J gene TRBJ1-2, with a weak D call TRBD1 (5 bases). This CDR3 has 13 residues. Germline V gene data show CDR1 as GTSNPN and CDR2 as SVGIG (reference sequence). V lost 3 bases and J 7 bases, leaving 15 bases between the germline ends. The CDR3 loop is CAWSSDIFAGYTF. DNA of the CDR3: TGTGCCTGGAGCTCGGACATTTTCGCTGGCTACACCTTC.

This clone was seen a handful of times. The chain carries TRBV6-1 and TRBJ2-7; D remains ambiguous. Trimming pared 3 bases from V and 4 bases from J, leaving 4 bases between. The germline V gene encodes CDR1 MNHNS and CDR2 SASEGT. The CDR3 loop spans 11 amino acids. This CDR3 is CASSDWYEQYF. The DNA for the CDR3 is TGTGCCAGCAGTGATTGGTACGAGCAGTACTTC.

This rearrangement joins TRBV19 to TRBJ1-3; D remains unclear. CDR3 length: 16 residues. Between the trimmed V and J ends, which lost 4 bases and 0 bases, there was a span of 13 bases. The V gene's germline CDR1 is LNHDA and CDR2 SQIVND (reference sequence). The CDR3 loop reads CASSKALASSGNTIYF. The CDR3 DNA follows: TGTGCCAGTAGTAAGGCTCTCGCCAGCTCTGGAAACACCATATATTTT.

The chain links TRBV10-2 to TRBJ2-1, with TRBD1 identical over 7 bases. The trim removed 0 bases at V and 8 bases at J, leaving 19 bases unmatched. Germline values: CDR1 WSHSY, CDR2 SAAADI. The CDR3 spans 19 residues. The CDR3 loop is CASSESRSRTGPNRHEQFF. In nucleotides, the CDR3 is TGCGCCAGCAGTGAGTCCCGATCTAGGACAGGCCCAAATCGGCATGAGCAGTTCTTC.

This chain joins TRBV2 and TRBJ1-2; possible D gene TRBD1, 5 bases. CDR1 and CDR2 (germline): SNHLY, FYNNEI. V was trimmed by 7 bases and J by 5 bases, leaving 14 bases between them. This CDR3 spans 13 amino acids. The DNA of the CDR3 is TGTGCCAGCATGCCGGACGGGGGGTATGGCTACACCTTC. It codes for CASMPDGGYGYTF.

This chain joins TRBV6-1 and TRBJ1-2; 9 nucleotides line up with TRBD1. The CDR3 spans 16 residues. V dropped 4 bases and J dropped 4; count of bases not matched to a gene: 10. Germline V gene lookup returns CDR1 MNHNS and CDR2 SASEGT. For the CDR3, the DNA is TGTGCCAGCAGTGGGTGGGGACAGGGCTCGTCCTATGGCTACACCTTC. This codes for CASSGWGQGSSYGYTF.

The CDR3 reads CASTSREGRSGELFF. In DNA, the CDR3 is TGTGCCAGTACCTCGAGGGAGGGCCGAAGCGGGGAGCTGTTTTTT. This rearrangement joins TRBV19 to TRBJ2-2, with 7 bases lining up with TRBD2. The V gene's germline CDR1 is LNHDA and CDR2 SQIVND (reference sequence). The CDR3 totals 15 residues. Germline trimming cut 7 bases from V and 7 bases from J; bases unmatched to any gene: 12.